This T cell receptor (beta chain) is drawn from a study of shared clonotypes between healthy human individuals. Background on the study: The donors, two women and a few men, were aged 18 to 49.

Clones were read by immunoSEQ multiplex PCR, and TCRdb kept only the in-frame ones, dropping some. The sample lists about 480,000 clones, nearly 80% occurring once. In regard to this clone: Its antigen remains unidentified.

Broader study findings: The expectation was that sequencing depth would affect clonotype sharing among donors.

The CDR3 spans 16 residues. CDR1 is MDHEN, CDR2 SYDVKM, per germline. V was shortened by 3 bases and J by 7 bases, with 21 bases between the two germline ends. The genes are TRBV28 and TRBJ1-1; D is undetermined. Sequencing used PBMCs. The sequence was collected from a woman aged 35 to 49 in good health. Some clones in this sample may be carry-over from other donors' samples. CDR3 DNA sequence: TGTGCCAGCAGTTTGGTGGGAGGGTCCTCCGTCTTTGAAGCTTTCTTT. It is translated as CASSLVGGSSVFEAFF.